A single T cell receptor (beta chain) is shown here with its context. The antigen remains undetermined. A 5'RACE template switching approach incorporating UMIs was used to make TCR beta cDNA. After re-calling the 5' RACE reads, TCRdb lists one entry per CDR3 protein, DNA absent. Here the sample table reports 500,000 to 700,000 distinct CDR3 sequences. This sample is drawn from a study of T cells expressing NK-cell markers. For the study at large: Each TCR beta repertoire originated in sorted T cells that were CD3+CD56+NKG2C+, CD3+CD56+NKG2C- or CD3+CD56-NKG2C+. Findings and limits, study-wide: Dominant NKG2C+ clonotypes were found to form about 1.0-8% of CD8+ T cells in over five donors.

Input material: blood T cells: a sorted CD56 or NKG2C T cell subset, CD4+ or CD8+ T cells, or bulk PBMC T cells (not recorded which). This receptor was identified in a man younger than 30 in good health.

CDR3 residues: CAWSYGTARGYTF. The V and J genes are TRBV30 and TRBJ1-2. The CDR3 sequence is 13 residues long. Per the germline V gene, CDR1 is GTSNPN and CDR2 is SVGIG (reference sequence).